A selection of T cell receptor beta chains follows, all from one sample in a study of blood T cells in healthy people across ages. TCRdb processed the 5' RACE reads anew with MiXCR; each CDR3 protein has one entry. The sample consists of about 1,500,000 distinct CDR3 sequences, about 30% of them appearing once. Material: blood. The receptors here all came from a woman in her 30s in good health. Both conserved end residues are part of each CDR3. The D gene is left open where the match is weak. The size entry is marked missing in some rows and otherwise reads once, few, many or a size class.

cdr3_nt cdr3_aa d_call j_call v_call clone_size
TGTGCCAGCAGCAAAATCGGACGAGGGAAGGGAAACACTGAAGCTTTCTTT CASSKIGRGKGNTEAFF - TRBJ1-1 TRBV21-1 -
TGCAGTGCTAGAGATGGGCAGACCTATGGCTACACCTTC CSARDGQTYGYTF - TRBJ1-2 TRBV20-1 -
TGTGCCACCAGTGAGACGGGGCTAAATCAGCCCCAGCATTTT CATSETGLNQPQHF - TRBJ1-5 TRBV24-1 many
TGTGTCAGCAGCGTAGTTCCGGGTGAAACAGATACGCAGTATTTT CVSSVVPGETDTQYF - TRBJ2-3 TRBV9 -
TGTGCCAGCAGCCAACATTTCTCTCCTAGCGGGGGGGGTAATGAGCAGTTCTTC CASSQHFSPSGGGNEQFF TRBD2 TRBJ2-1 TRBV3-1 -
TGCAGTGCTAGAATGGCGACTAGCGGGACCTACAATGAGCAGTTCTTC CSARMATSGTYNEQFF TRBD2 TRBJ2-1 TRBV20-1 few
TGTGCCAGCAGAAGGGTGGAGGAAAAACTGTTTTTT CASRRVEEKLFF - TRBJ1-4 TRBV6-6 -
TGTGCCAGCAGCCCCGATCCGAGGGGAGCGGGGAACGATGAGCAGTTCTTC CASSPDPRGAGNDEQFF TRBD2 TRBJ2-1 TRBV3-1 -
TGCAGCGTTGAGGGGGGGAGGAATGAGCAGTTCTTC CSVEGGRNEQFF TRBD2 TRBJ2-1 TRBV29-1 many
TGTGCCAGCAGTTTAAGACAGGGGGAGCCCCAGTACTTC CASSLRQGEPQYF TRBD1 TRBJ2-5 TRBV12-3/TRBV12-4 -
TGTGCCACCCACAGGGGAGGCACTGAAGCTTTCTTT CATHRGGTEAFF TRBD1 TRBJ1-1 TRBV6-5 -
TGCAGTGGCCTGGACAGGGAAGGGGGTGGAGATACGCAGTATTTT CSGLDREGGGDTQYF TRBD1 TRBJ2-3 TRBV20-1 few
TGCAGTGCTAGAGATATTCTCCGCCCCGAAATTTGGGCTTTCTTT CSARDILRPEIWAFF - TRBJ1-1 TRBV20-1 -
TGTGCCAGCAGCGACCTGGGCGGAGATACGCAGTATTTT CASSDLGGDTQYF - TRBJ2-3 TRBV9 -
TGCGCCAGCAGCCACCCCCCGGACAGGGGACTATACGAGCAGTACTTC CASSHPPDRGLYEQYF TRBD1 TRBJ2-7 TRBV4-1 few
TGCAGTGCTCCCAGACAGGGGTTGACCTACAATGAGCAGTTCTTC CSAPRQGLTYNEQFF TRBD1 TRBJ2-1 TRBV20-1 -
TGTGCCAGCAGGGACCTGGGGCCTGGAAACACCATATATTTT CASRDLGPGNTIYF - TRBJ1-3 TRBV28 few
TGCAGCGCCGAAAGCGACAGGGATCGCTACACCTTC CSAESDRDRYTF TRBD1 TRBJ1-2 TRBV29-1 few
TGTGCCAGCACCTCGCGGGGCCGAGTGGAGACCCAGTACTTC CASTSRGRVETQYF - TRBJ2-5 TRBV28 -
TGCGCCAGCGAGTCCGTCGGCGGACAAGAGACCCAGTACTTC CASESVGGQETQYF - TRBJ2-5 TRBV5-1 -
TGTGCCAGCAAACGGGACGGTAGTAATCGGCCCCAGCATTTT CASKRDGSNRPQHF - TRBJ1-5 TRBV6-5 once
TGTGCCAGCAGCTCACAGGGTGGAAATTCACCCCTCCACTTT CASSSQGGNSPLHF - TRBJ1-6 TRBV7-2 -
TGTGCCACCAGTGATCGACAGGGAGGAAGCACAGATACGCAGTATTTT CATSDRQGGSTDTQYF - TRBJ2-3 TRBV24-1 few
TGCGCCAGCGGGACTAGCGGGAGGACTGATACGCAGTATTTT CASGTSGRTDTQYF TRBD2 TRBJ2-3 TRBV5-1 many
TGTGCCAGCAGCATCGCAAGGGGGAACTATGGCTACACCTTC CASSIARGNYGYTF - TRBJ1-2 TRBV14 once
TGTGCCAGCAGCTTAGCCTTACAGGTACTTAGCTCCTACGAGCAGTACTTC CASSLALQVLSSYEQYF - TRBJ2-7 TRBV11-2 -
TGTGCCAGCGGCTCGACCCGCTGGGGGAATGAGCAGTTCTTC CASGSTRWGNEQFF - TRBJ2-1 TRBV11-2 -
TGCAGCGTTGAGTCCCAATCCAACCCCTACGAGCAGTACTTC CSVESQSNPYEQYF - TRBJ2-7 TRBV29-1 -
TGCGCCAGCAGCATATGGGACCGTCAAGAGACCCAGTACTTC CASSIWDRQETQYF - TRBJ2-5 TRBV5-1 few
TGTGCCAGTAGTACTTTCGGGGGCCTTGGAAACACCATATATTTT CASSTFGGLGNTIYF - TRBJ1-3 TRBV19 few
TGTGCCAGCAGTTTCCGCGACAGCAACATGAACACTGAAGCTTTCTTT CASSFRDSNMNTEAFF - TRBJ1-1 TRBV12-3/TRBV12-4 -
TGTGCCAGCAGTTCCGGGGGGGCGCGGAATGAGCAGTTCTTC CASSSGGARNEQFF TRBD2 TRBJ2-1 TRBV28 many
TGTGCCAGCAGTTACGAGCGGGGCTCCTACAATGAGCAGTTCTTC CASSYERGSYNEQFF TRBD2 TRBJ2-1 TRBV6-5 many
TGTGCCAGCAGTTTGTCACAGTCTAGCACAGATACGCAGTATTTT CASSLSQSSTDTQYF - TRBJ2-3 TRBV28 few
TGTGCCAGCATGGGCAGGCTAAAACTGTTTTTT CASMGRLKLFF - TRBJ1-4 TRBV7-9 few
TGTGCCAGCACTGGCGGCGGAGCAACTAATGAAAAACTGTTTTTT CASTGGGATNEKLFF - TRBJ1-4 TRBV6-1 -
TGTGCCAGCACCACCGGGACGGTCACCTACGAGCAGTACTTC CASTTGTVTYEQYF - TRBJ2-7 TRBV28 many
TGTGCCAGCAGGCGCCCAGGGGGCGCGGGTACTGAAGCTTTCTTT CASRRPGGAGTEAFF TRBD1 TRBJ1-1 TRBV11-2 few
TGTGCCAGCCATACCATGGACAGGGGGAACGAGCAGTACTTC CASHTMDRGNEQYF TRBD1 TRBJ2-7 TRBV28 few
TGCAGTGCTATCCTTATTGATACGCAGTATTTT CSAILIDTQYF - TRBJ2-3 TRBV20-1 many
TGTGCCAGCAGTTTCCAAACTGACGGAAGCGGGGGCTACACCTTC CASSFQTDGSGGYTF - TRBJ1-2 TRBV27 -
TGCAGTCCCGAGGGCTACACCTTC CSPEGYTF - TRBJ1-2 TRBV20-1 -
TGTGCCAGCAGCTTACGTTGGGGGCCCTATAGCAATCAGCCCCAGCATTTT CASSLRWGPYSNQPQHF - TRBJ1-5 TRBV7-3 few
TGCGCCAGCAGCACGACTAGCGGGGGGGCAGGAGAGCAGTACTTC CASSTTSGGAGEQYF TRBD2 TRBJ2-7 TRBV5-1 few
TGTGCCAGCAGGGGGACTAGCGAGATATACAATGAGCAGTTCTTC CASRGTSEIYNEQFF TRBD2 TRBJ2-1 TRBV12-3/TRBV12-4 few
TGTGCCAGCAGTAGAGCAGGTCGGCAGTTCTTC CASSRAGRQFF - TRBJ2-1 TRBV21-1 -
TGTGCCAGCGTGGGGGGAGGCGGAGTTGGGGAGACCCAGTACTTC CASVGGGGVGETQYF - TRBJ2-5 TRBV5-5 -
TGTGCCAGCAATAAACCGGGCCGGACCTACAATGAGCAGTTCTTC CASNKPGRTYNEQFF - TRBJ2-1 TRBV27 few
TGTGCCAGCGGGACTAGCAATGAGCAGTTCTTC CASGTSNEQFF TRBD2 TRBJ2-1 TRBV11-2 many
TGTGCCAGCAGCTTCCCGGAGGAGGGTCCAGACACAAATACGCAGTATTTT CASSFPEEGPDTNTQYF - TRBJ2-3 TRBV12-3/TRBV12-4 -
TGTGCCAGCAGCGGAATAGCGGACCAAGGGACCCAGTACTTC CASSGIADQGTQYF - TRBJ2-5 TRBV9 -
TGTGCCAGCAGAGACAACCCCGGGACCACTAGCACAGATACGCAGTATTTT CASRDNPGTTSTDTQYF - TRBJ2-3 TRBV6-2/TRBV6-3 few